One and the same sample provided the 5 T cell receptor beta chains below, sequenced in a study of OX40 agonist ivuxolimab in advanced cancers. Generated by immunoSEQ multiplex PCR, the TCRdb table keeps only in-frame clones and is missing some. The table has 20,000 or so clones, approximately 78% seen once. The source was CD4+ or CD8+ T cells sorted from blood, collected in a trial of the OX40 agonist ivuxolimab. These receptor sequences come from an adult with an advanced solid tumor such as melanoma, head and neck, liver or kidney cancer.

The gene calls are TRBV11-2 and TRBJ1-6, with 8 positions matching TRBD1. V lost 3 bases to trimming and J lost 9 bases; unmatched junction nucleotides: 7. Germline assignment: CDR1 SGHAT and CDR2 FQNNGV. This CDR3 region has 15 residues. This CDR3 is CASSFGQGYRSPLHF. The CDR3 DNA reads TGTGCCAGCAGCTTCGGACAGGGCTATCGTTCACCCCTCCACTTT.

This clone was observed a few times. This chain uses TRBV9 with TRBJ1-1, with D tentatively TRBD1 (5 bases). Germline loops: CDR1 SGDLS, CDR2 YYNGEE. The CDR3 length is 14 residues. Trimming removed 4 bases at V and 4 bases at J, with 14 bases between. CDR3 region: CASSLGDGGTEAFF. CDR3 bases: TGTGCCAGCAGCTTAGGGGATGGGGGCACTGAAGCTTTCTTT.

CDR3 nucleotides: TGTGCCAGCCTTAGCGGGTCTTACAATGAGCAGTTCTTC. Amino acids: CASLSGSYNEQFF. The rearrangement uses TRBV25-1 and TRBJ2-1; 7 nucleotides line up with TRBD2. J was trimmed by 4 bases and V by 8 bases; bases with no gene match: 5. The germline CDR1 and CDR2 sequences are MGHDK and SYGVNS. This CDR3 has 13 amino acids.

The CDR3 region has the DNA TGTGCCAGCAGCTTAGCTACAGGGGACCTTACCGAAAATCAGCCCCAGCATTTT. As protein: CASSLATGDLTENQPQHF. The chain carries TRBV7-9 and TRBJ1-5; 7 bases match TRBD1. Per the germline V gene, CDR1 is SEHNR and CDR2 is FQNEAQ (reference sequence). This CDR3 has 18 amino acids. The junction had 12 bases not matched to a gene; V was cut back by 0 bases and J by 4 bases.

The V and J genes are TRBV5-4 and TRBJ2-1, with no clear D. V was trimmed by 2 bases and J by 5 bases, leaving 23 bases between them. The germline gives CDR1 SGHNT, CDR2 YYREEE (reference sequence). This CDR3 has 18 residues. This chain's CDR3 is CASSLKWLSGGLDNEQFF. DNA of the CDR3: TGTGCCAGCAGCTTAAAATGGCTATCGGGCGGCTTAGACAATGAGCAGTTCTTC.